This T cell receptor (beta chain) originates from a study of T cell repertoires in cytomegalovirus infection. Whole-study context: Evidence of both CMV infection and a matching HLA type came from public TCR beta signatures.

Each CDR3 protein is one row after TCRdb ran MiXCR on the reads. The table includes around 100,000 distinct CDR3 sequences, approximately 15% detected once. With regard to this clonotype: As yet, its antigen is unknown. The junction departs from the called germline gene at one end, perhaps through a read error.

The study, taken as a whole, reports: The ex vivo response was dominated by HLA-C-restricted CMV-specific TCR beta clonotypes.

The CDR3 runs 15 residues. The germline V gene has CDR1 SGHNT and CDR2 YYREEE (reference sequence). Specimen: PBMCs. The rearrangement joins TRBV5-4 to TRBJ2-1; TRBD2 aligns across 8 bases. The clonotype comes from a human donor in good health (CMV status not recorded). Some clones in this sample may be carry-over from other donors' samples. The CDR3 DNA is TGTGACAGCAGCTTGGATAGCGGGGCATACAATGAGCAGTTCTTC. Translation gives CDSSLDSGAYNEQFF. Complete variable domain (other parts from reference TRBV5-4 and TRBJ2-1): ETGVTQSPTHLIKTRGQQVTLRCSSQSGHNTVSWYQQALGQGPQFIFQYYREEENGRGNFPPRFSGLQFPNYSSELNVNALELDDSALYLCDSSLDSGAYNEQFFGPGTRLTVL.